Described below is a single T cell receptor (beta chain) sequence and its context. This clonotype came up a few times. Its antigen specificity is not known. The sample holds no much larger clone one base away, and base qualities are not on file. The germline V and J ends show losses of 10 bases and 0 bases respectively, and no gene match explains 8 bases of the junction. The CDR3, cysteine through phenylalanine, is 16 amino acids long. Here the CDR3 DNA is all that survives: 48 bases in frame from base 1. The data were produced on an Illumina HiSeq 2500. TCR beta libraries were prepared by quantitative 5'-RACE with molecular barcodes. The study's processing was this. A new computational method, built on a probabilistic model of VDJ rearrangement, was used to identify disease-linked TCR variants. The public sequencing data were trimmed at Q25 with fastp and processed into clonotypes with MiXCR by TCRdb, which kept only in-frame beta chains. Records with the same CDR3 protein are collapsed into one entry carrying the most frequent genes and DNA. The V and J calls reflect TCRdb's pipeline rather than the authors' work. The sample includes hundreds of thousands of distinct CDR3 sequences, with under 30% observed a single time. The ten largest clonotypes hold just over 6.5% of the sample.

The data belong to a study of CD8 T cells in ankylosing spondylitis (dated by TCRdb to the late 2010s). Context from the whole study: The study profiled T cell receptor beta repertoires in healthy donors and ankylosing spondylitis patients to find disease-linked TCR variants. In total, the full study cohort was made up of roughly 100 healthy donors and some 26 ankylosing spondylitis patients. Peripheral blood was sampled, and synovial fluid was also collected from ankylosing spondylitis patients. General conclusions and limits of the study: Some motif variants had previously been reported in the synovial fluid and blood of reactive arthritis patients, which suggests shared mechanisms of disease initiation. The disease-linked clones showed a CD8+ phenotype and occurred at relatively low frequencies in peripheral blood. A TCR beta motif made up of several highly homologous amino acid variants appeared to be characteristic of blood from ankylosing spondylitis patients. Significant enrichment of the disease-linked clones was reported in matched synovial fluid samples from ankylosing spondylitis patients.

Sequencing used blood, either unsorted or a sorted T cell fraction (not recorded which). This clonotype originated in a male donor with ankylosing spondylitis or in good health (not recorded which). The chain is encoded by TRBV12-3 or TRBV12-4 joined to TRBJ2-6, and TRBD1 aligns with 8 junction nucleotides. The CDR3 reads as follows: CATAQGANSGANVLTF. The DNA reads TGTGCCACCGCCCAGGGGGCAAACTCTGGGGCCAACGTCCTGACTTTC.